What follows are 27 T cell receptor beta chains derived from one specimen sequenced in a study of Graves' ophthalmopathy and Graves' hyperthyroidism (dated by TCRdb to the late 2010s). Sequencing used an Illumina HiSeq 2000. For repertoire sequencing, the TCR beta CDR3 regions were amplified from RNA transcripts. HTBI primers and the Qiagen OneStep RT-PCR kit were used in a first-round RT-PCR, which was followed by a second-round multiplex PCR, size selection and purification. TCRdb itself trimmed the public reads at Q25 with fastp, ran MiXCR and retained productive beta chains. Rows with a matching CDR3 protein are joined into one entry that keeps the most common DNA and genes. This sample is represented by approximately 500,000 distinct CDR3 sequences; 13% to 15% of them were singletons. About 10% of the sample belongs to the ten largest clones. Input material: blood. These receptor sequences come from a woman in her twenties or thirties with Graves' ophthalmopathy. Donor details come from another sample of the same person, matched by shared clones.

This clonotype showed up many times. The J gene is TRBJ1-6, the V gene TRBV12-3 or TRBV12-4; possible D gene TRBD1, 5 bases. CDR3 size: 14 residues. V lost 3 bases, J lost 7 bases, and 10 bases lay in between. The CDR3 loop is CASSFSGNNSPLHF. In nucleotides, the CDR3 is TGTGCCAGCAGTTTTTCAGGGAACAATTCACCCCTCCACTTT.

This clonotype occurred many times. The genes are TRBV7-3 and TRBJ2-7; TRBD2 matches at 9 bases. The V segment lost 2 bases and the J segment 3 bases; nucleotides outside the gene matches: 8. The germline gives CDR1 SGHTA, CDR2 FQGTGA. This CDR3 is built from 16 residues. The CDR3 nucleotides read TGTGCCAGCAGCTTACGGGGTAGCGGGAGTTTCTACGAGCAGTACTTC. Protein product: CASSLRGSGSFYEQYF.

This clonotype was detected many times. V gene TRBV7-6 combines with J gene TRBJ2-5; 10 bases map to TRBD2. Germline CDR1 and CDR2: SGHVS and FNYEAQ. V lost 4 bases and J lost 6; bases outside the gene matches: 8. The CDR3 runs to 15 residues. The DNA for the CDR3 is TGTGCCAGCAGCTCCTCGGGACTAGCGTTACAGACCCAGTACTTC. Translating it yields CASSSSGLALQTQYF.

This clonotype was picked up many times. J is TRBJ1-6 and V is TRBV12-3 or TRBV12-4; 7 bases align to TRBD1. This CDR3 spans 14 amino acids. V gave up 6 bases and J gave up 6 bases; unmatched junction bases: 5. CDR3 in DNA: TGTGCCAGCAGCGACGGACAGGTTAATTCACCCCTCCACTTT. This sequence encodes CASSDGQVNSPLHF.

This clonotype was seen ten or more times. One end of the junction does not line up with germline, which may come from a read error. The chain couples TRBV28 to TRBJ1-2; D gene ambiguous. Germline-derived CDR1 and CDR2 are MDHEN and SYDVKM. The CDR3 contains 14 residues. In nucleotides, the CDR3 is TGCGCCAGCAGTCCCCCACCCCAGAACTATGGCTACACCTTC. This codes for CASSPPPQNYGYTF.

This clonotype appeared many times. The rearrangement links TRBV11-3 to TRBJ2-7, with 8 bases matching TRBD1. The CDR3 extends over 15 amino acids. V was clipped by 0 bases and J by 2 bases; unmatched bases: 3. Per the germline V gene, CDR1 is SGHNT and CDR2 is YENEEA. CDR3 bases: TGTGCCAGCAGCTTAGAAGACAGGGGTCCCTACGAGCAGTACTTC. Its translation is CASSLEDRGPYEQYF.

The chain uses TRBV7-9 and TRBJ2-5; D is possibly TRBD2 (5 bases). The CDR3 is made up of 15 amino acids. Germline loops: CDR1 SEHNR, CDR2 FQNEAQ (reference sequence). V was trimmed by 1 base and J by 5 bases, leaving 14 bases between them. For the CDR3, the DNA is TGTGCCAGCAGCTTAGAGGAATTAGGGAGCGAGACCCAGTACTTC. As protein: CASSLEELGSETQYF.

This chain joins TRBV29-1 and TRBJ2-7, with TRBD1 matching over 7 bases. CDR3 size: 14 residues. Trimming at V came to 4 bases and at J to 6 bases, leaving 12 bases not matched to a gene. CDR1 and CDR2 (germline): SQVTM, ANQGSEA. CDR3 in DNA: TGCAGCGTTGTTTTGGGAACAGGGGTGGGCGAGCAGTACTTC. Protein sequence: CSVVLGTGVGEQYF.

This chain connects TRBV5-1 to TRBJ2-7, with 12 bases matching TRBD1. V was pared by 6 bases and J by 6 bases, with 16 bases of the junction left unmatched. Germline lookup yields CDR1 SGHRS and CDR2 YFSETQ. The CDR3 totals 17 residues. This CDR3 is CASKGTGGAGLATEQYF. DNA of the CDR3: TGCGCCAGCAAGGGGACAGGGGGCGCGGGACTAGCAACCGAGCAGTACTTC.

This clonotype was detected ten times or more. The CDR3 sequence: CASSQSDSTYEQYF. DNA of the CDR3: TGCGCCAGCAGCCAATCCGACAGTACCTACGAGCAGTACTTC. V gene TRBV4-1 combines with J gene TRBJ2-7, with D perhaps matching TRBD1 (5 bases). V was shortened by 2 bases and J by 2 bases, with 10 bases between the two germline ends. Germline V gene sequence: CDR1 MGHRA, CDR2 YSYEKL. CDR3 length: 14 residues.

V usage is TRBV7-3 and J usage is TRBJ2-2; 12 bases match TRBD1. V gave up 5 bases and J gave up 6 bases; unmatched junction bases: 10. The CDR3 runs 17 residues. Germline CDR1 SGHTA, CDR2 FQGTGA. For the CDR3, the DNA is TGTGCCAGCAGCCCATCCAGGGACAGGGGGCGCGCCGGGGAGCTGTTTTTT. This encodes CASSPSRDRGRAGELFF.

This clonotype was counted many times. The CDR3 here is CASSRTGGGYTGELFF. The CDR3 nucleotides are TGTGCCAGCAGCCGAACAGGGGGCGGGTACACCGGGGAGCTGTTTTTT. This chain connects TRBV12-3 or TRBV12-4 to TRBJ2-2; 9 nucleotides line up with TRBD1. The junction had 8 bases not matched to a gene; V was cut back by 6 bases and J by 3 bases. The CDR3 is made up of 16 amino acids.

Turning to this clonotype: Relative to the germline gene, one junction end is altered; a read error may explain this. The chain joins TRBV4-1 to TRBJ2-2; maybe TRBD2 (6 bases). The CDR3 runs 15 residues. In germline, CDR1 is MGHRA, CDR2 YSYEKL. The CDR3 region is CASSQVGTYTGELLF. The DNA of the CDR3 is TGCGCCAGCAGCCAAGTAGGGACTTACACCGGGGAGCTGTTGTTT.

A few counts support this clonotype. The chain joins TRBV7-3 to TRBJ2-2, with 10 bases that match TRBD1. The V segment lost 5 bases and the J segment 7 bases; nucleotides outside the gene matches: 13. From germline, CDR1 is SGHTA and CDR2 FQGTGA. The CDR3 sequence is 17 residues long. The CDR3 nucleotides are TGTGCCAGCAGCCAACCTAGACAGGGGGCCTATAGCGGGGAGCTGTTTTTT. Translated: CASSQPRQGAYSGELFF.

This clonotype was seen at least ten times. The CDR3 region is CASSFSGFSPLHF. CDR3 in DNA: TGTGCCAGCAGTTTCTCAGGGTTTTCACCCCTCCACTTT. The V and J genes are TRBV6-1 and TRBJ1-6, with a possible D match to TRBD1 (5 bases). CDR1 MNHNS and CDR2 SASEGT come from the germline V gene. This CDR3 region has 13 residues. The V end lost 5 bases, the J end lost 9 bases, and 11 bases lay between the germline ends.

This clonotype was found many times. The genes are TRBV11-2 and TRBJ2-5; 9 positions match TRBD1. The J segment lost 5 bases and the V segment lost 2 bases, leaving 15 bases of the junction unmatched. The CDR3 has 18 amino acids. The germline CDR1 and CDR2 sequences are SGHAT and FQNNGV. The CDR3 DNA is TGTGCCAGCAGCTTAAGGGCGACAGGGGGGTGGTCGGTGGAGACCCAGTACTTC. This sequence encodes CASSLRATGGWSVETQYF.

The chain couples TRBV3-1 to TRBJ2-5, with D tentatively TRBD2 (6 bases). Germline lookup yields CDR1 LGHDT and CDR2 YNNKEL (reference sequence). V was pared by 11 bases and J by 5 bases, with 21 bases between. This CDR3 region has 14 residues. The CDR3 coding sequence is TGTGCCGTCCGCGGGACGACTAGTCGGGAGACCCAGTACTTC. As protein: CAVRGTTSRETQYF.

This clonotype was picked up many times. The V and J genes are TRBV2 and TRBJ2-2; D unresolved. Germline CDR1 reads SNHLY; CDR2 reads FYNNEI. This CDR3 contains 14 residues. Trimming pared 6 bases from V and 1 base from J, leaving 9 bases between. This chain's CDR3 is CASRDMVNTGELFF. The CDR3 DNA is TGTGCCAGCAGGGATATGGTGAACACCGGGGAGCTGTTTTTT.

The chain couples TRBV6-5 to TRBJ1-1, with D possibly being TRBD1 (6 bases). The germline CDR1 and CDR2 sequences are MNHEY and SVGAGI. The CDR3 is 14 amino acids. Between the trimmed V and J ends, which lost 2 bases and 4 bases, there was a span of 11 bases. Here the CDR3 reads CASSYGTSRTEAFF. The CDR3 DNA reads TGTGCCAGCAGTTACGGGACAAGCCGCACTGAAGCTTTCTTT.

There are a few counts of this clonotype. CDR3 in amino acids: CASSLGAGEKYEQYF. CDR3 bases: TGTGCCAGCAGCTTGGGAGCGGGGGAGAAATACGAGCAGTACTTC. J is TRBJ2-7 and V is TRBV11-2; 8 positions match TRBD2. CDR3 size: 15 residues. The germline V gene encodes CDR1 SGHAT and CDR2 FQNNGV. Germline trimming cut 3 bases from V and 4 bases from J; bases unmatched to any gene: 8.

This clonotype was counted ten times or more. This rearrangement joins TRBV6-1 to TRBJ1-2; 8 nucleotides match TRBD1. Germline V gene data show CDR1 as MNHNS and CDR2 as SASEGT. The CDR3 runs to 15 residues. The V segment lost 2 bases and the J segment 5 bases; nucleotides outside the gene matches: 7. CDR3 loop: CASSELTGERYGYTF. The CDR3 coding sequence is TGTGCCAGCAGTGAATTGACAGGGGAGAGATATGGCTACACCTTC.

Many counts were recorded for this clonotype. J is TRBJ1-2 and V is TRBV29-1; TRBD1 agrees at 7 bases. From germline, CDR1 is SQVTM and CDR2 ANQGSEA. This CDR3 spans 12 amino acids. The J segment lost 5 bases and the V segment lost 4 bases, leaving 4 bases of the junction unmatched. CDR3 protein: CSVAGQEYGYTF. CDR3 nucleotide sequence: TGCAGCGTTGCAGGACAGGAATATGGCTACACCTTC. Based on the CDR3 plus reference TRBV29-1 and TRBJ1-2, the full variable domain is SAVISQKPSRDICQRGTSLTIQCQVDSQVTMMFWYRQQPGQSLTLIATANQGSEATYESGFVIDKFPISRPNLTFSTLTVSNMSPEDSSIYLCSVAGQEYGYTFGSGTRLTVV.

The table lists this clonotype with many counts. The chain employs TRBV2 and TRBJ2-7; 7 nucleotides line up with TRBD1. This CDR3 comprises 15 residues. V shed 8 bases and J 2 bases; nucleotides not matched to a gene: 12. Germline CDR1 and CDR2: SNHLY and FYNNEI. The CDR3 loop reads CASGLGTVNTYEQYF. The DNA for the CDR3 is TGTGCCAGCGGACTCGGGACAGTAAACACCTACGAGCAGTACTTC.

This clonotype was detected only a few times. The chain recombines TRBV19 with TRBJ2-7; 9 nucleotides match TRBD2. The V segment lost 6 bases and the J segment 2 bases; nucleotides outside the gene matches: 8. Germline CDR1 is LNHDA and CDR2 is SQIVND (reference sequence). The CDR3 sequence is 15 residues long. CDR3 sequence (DNA): TGTGCCAGTAGCACCGGACTAGCGAAAACCTACGAGCAGTACTTC. This encodes CASSTGLAKTYEQYF. The complete variable domain, with remaining parts taken from reference TRBV19 and TRBJ2-7, reads DGGITQSPKYLFRKEGQNVTLSCEQNLNHDAMYWYRQDPGQGLRLIYYSQIVNDFQKGDIAEGYSVSREKKESFPLTVTSAQKNPTAFYLCASSTGLAKTYEQYFGPGTRLTVT.

This clonotype was seen at least ten times. The rearrangement links TRBV19 to TRBJ1-5; D is unresolved. Between the trimmed V and J ends, which lost 6 bases and 2 bases, there was a span of 8 bases. Germline CDR1 and CDR2: LNHDA and SQIVND (reference sequence). This CDR3 spans 13 amino acids. The CDR3: CASSRNGNQPQHF. CDR3 bases: TGTGCCAGTAGCCGGAATGGCAATCAGCCCCAGCATTTT.

Only a few counts were recorded for this clonotype. The rearrangement links TRBV28 to TRBJ1-5, with 7 bases aligning to TRBD1. The CDR3 consists of 15 residues. After removal of 3 bases from V and 6 bases from J, the junction contained 8 bases not matched to a gene. Germline V lookup: CDR1 MDHEN, CDR2 SYDVKM. The DNA for the CDR3 is TGTGCCAGCAGTTTTAGGGGGCGGTTTACTCAGCCCCAGCATTTT. Translation gives CASSFRGRFTQPQHF.

This clonotype has a count of ten or more. This may be a read error: a much more frequent sequence differs by one nucleotide. The V call is TRBV6-1, the J call TRBJ1-1, with TRBD1 as a possible D gene (5 bases). The CDR3 totals 13 residues. From germline, CDR1 is MNHNS and CDR2 SASEGT. The CDR3 DNA reads as TGTGCCAGTCAGAGGTCCCTAGGGACTGGAGCTTTCTTT. Translated: CASQRSLGTGAFF.